This T cell receptor (beta chain) was captured in a study of sequential checkpoint blockade in melanoma. Overall study context: DNA from about a hundred pretreatment tumor samples underwent TCRβ immunosequencing. About two dozen patients had tumor biopsies before treatment and at week 13. Study results and caveats: Response in arm A was associated with pretreatment TIL clonality.

Germline V gene sequence: CDR1 MGHRA, CDR2 YSYEKL. The V gene lost 1 base and the J gene lost 8 bases, with 6 bases spanning the gap. The length of the CDR3 is 12 residues. The sample's treatment: randomized to nivolumab then ipilimumab (arm A) or the reverse (arm B). Patients had received no earlier DNA-damaging chemotherapy. Repertoires were generated with immunoSEQ multiplex PCR, while TCRdb's copy carries only in-frame clones and drops some. The data hold 5,000 to 6,000 clones, with about 30% observed a single time. This clone was counted a few times. The antigen remains undetermined. Source: tumor tissue (inferred from file names), taken from a patient given nivolumab and ipilimumab in sequence. The source of this sequence is a human donor with melanoma. The chain carries TRBV4-1 and TRBJ2-1; D is unclear. The CDR3 sequence: CASSQVGYEQFF. As DNA, the CDR3 is TGCGCCAGCAGCCAAGTAGGGTATGAGCAGTTCTTC.